The rows below give T cell receptor beta chains drawn from one sample of a study of T cell responses to AZD1222 COVID-19 vaccine. The method was immunoSEQ multiplex PCR; TCRdb's version includes in-frame clones alone and lacks a portion of them. The table shows roughly 150,000 clones, with 91% occurring only once. The source material was peripheral blood, sampled on day 0 of AZD1222 vaccination. All receptors derive from an adult in good health. Each CDR3 is given with its conserved first and last residue. Part of the rows lack a size; the others show once, few, many or a class for expanded clones.

V gene	clone size	J gene	CDR3 protein
TRBV12-3/TRBV12-4	.	TRBJ2-3	CASTLQEGDTQYF
TRBV7-9	.	TRBJ2-7	CASSSLRPSGSVEQYF
TRBV9	.	TRBJ1-1	CASSGNRGFGNTEAFF
TRBV3-1/TRBV3-2	.	TRBJ2-2	CASSPRDTDTGELFF
TRBV11-2	.	TRBJ2-1	CASSQSSGSSWQFF
TRBV6-2/TRBV6-3	.	TRBJ2-5	CASSPGTSRHQETQYF
TRBV27	.	TRBJ2-1	CASKSGTSEVNYNEQFF
TRBV30	once	TRBJ1-2	CAWRRKTTNYGYTF
TRBV18	.	TRBJ2-1	CASSRQKGLADEQFF
TRBV24-1	.	TRBJ2-7	CATSEGTGRYEQYF
TRBV12-3/TRBV12-4	.	TRBJ2-3	CASKSTDTQYF
TRBV6-4	.	TRBJ2-2	CASRDRPHTGELFF
TRBV28	.	TRBJ2-7	CASSFLAGGPSSYEQYF
TRBV11-1	once	TRBJ2-1	CASSPLFPVEQFF
TRBV6-5	.	TRBJ1-5	CASSRNGGPQHF
TRBV19	.	TRBJ2-3	CASSIIGSAGVTDTQYF
TRBV7-2	.	TRBJ2-2	CASRRGGGGTGELFF
TRBV28	.	TRBJ1-1	CASSSGTGGWGTEAFF
TRBV29-1	few	TRBJ2-3	CSVEEALGLATSTDTQYF
TRBV5-4	.	TRBJ2-1	CASSPIAGGVGGEQFF
TRBV19	.	TRBJ2-3	CASSISAGGADTQYF
TRBV6-2/TRBV6-3	once	TRBJ2-1	CASSYPTSSTPYNEQFF
TRBV9	once	TRBJ2-2	CASSVTSGSPGELFF
TRBV10-3	few	TRBJ2-7	CAISAAGGYEQYF
TRBV15	.	TRBJ2-1	CATSRDNSGNTLDEQFF
TRBV5-1	.	TRBJ2-2	CASSLEGSGTGELFF
TRBV25-1	.	TRBJ2-1	CASSEFSGSDEQFF
TRBV7-2	few	TRBJ2-1	CASSLGDLGSRGASEQFF
TRBV6-5	.	TRBJ2-1	CASLPSRSSYNEQFF
TRBV28	.	TRBJ2-1	CASVDRHFEQFF
TRBV18	.	TRBJ1-2	CASSPGTAPRGYGYTF
TRBV7-2	.	TRBJ2-3	CASSARTSGTDTQYF
TRBV18	few	TRBJ1-4	CASSSAGGGNEKLFF
TRBV9	.	TRBJ2-7	CASSVGLGAFYEQYF
TRBV6-5	few	TRBJ1-5	CASRQPGHNQPQHF
TRBV28	.	TRBJ2-1	CASSLYGVRTANEQFF